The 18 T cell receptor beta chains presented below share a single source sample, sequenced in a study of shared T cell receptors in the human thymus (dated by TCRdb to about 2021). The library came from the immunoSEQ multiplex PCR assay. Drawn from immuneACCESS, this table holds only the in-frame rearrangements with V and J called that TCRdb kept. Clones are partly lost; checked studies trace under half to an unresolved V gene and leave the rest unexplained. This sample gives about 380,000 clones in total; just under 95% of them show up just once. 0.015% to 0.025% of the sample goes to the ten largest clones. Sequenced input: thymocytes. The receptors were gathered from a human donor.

CDR3 region: CASRTRQGHGYTF. The CDR3 DNA follows: TGTGCCAGCAGGACTAGACAGGGGCATGGCTACACCTTC. This chain links TRBV27 with TRBJ1-2; 8 nucleotides agree with TRBD1. Germline V gene lookup returns CDR1 MNHEY and CDR2 SMNVEV (reference sequence). The CDR3 runs 13 residues. The ends lost 6 bases at V and 6 bases at J; junction bases unmatched: 6.

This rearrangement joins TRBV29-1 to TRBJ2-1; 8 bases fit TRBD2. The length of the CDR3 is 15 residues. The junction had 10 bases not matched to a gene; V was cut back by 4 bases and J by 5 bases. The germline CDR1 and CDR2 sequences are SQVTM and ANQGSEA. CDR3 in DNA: TGCAGCGTTGCCGGGGGGGAGGCGGGGCACAATGAGCAGTTCTTC. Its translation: CSVAGGEAGHNEQFF.

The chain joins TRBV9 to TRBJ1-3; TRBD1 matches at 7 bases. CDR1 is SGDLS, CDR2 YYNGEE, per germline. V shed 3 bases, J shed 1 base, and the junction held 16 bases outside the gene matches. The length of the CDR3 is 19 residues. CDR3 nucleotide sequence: TGTGCCAGCAGCGCCCTTTTAACTACAGGGGAGGATTCTGGAAACACCATATATTTT. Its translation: CASSALLTTGEDSGNTIYF.

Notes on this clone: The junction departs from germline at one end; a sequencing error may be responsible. As DNA, the CDR3 is TGTGCCAGCAGATTAGGATTCGAGGCAGGCTCTACAGATACGCAGTATTTT. It encodes CASRLGFEAGSTDTQYF. The gene calls are TRBV7-9 and TRBJ2-3; D remains unclear. The CDR3 spans 17 residues. CDR1 and CDR2 from the germline V gene are SEHNR and FQNEAQ (reference sequence). Combining the CDR3 with reference TRBV7-9 and TRBJ2-3 gives the whole variable domain DTGVSQNPRHKITKRGQNVTFRCDPISEHNRLYWYRQTLGQGPEFLTYFQNEAQLEKSRLLSDRFSAERPKGSFSTLEIQRTEQGDSAMYLCASRLGFEAGSTDTQYFGPGTRLTVL.

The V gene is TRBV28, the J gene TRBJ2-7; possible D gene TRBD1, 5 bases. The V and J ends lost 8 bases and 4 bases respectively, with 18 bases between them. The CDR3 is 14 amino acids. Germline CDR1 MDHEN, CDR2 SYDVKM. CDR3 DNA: TGTGCCAGCGCTTTTCGCAGGCAGGGATACGAGCAGTACTTC. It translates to CASAFRRQGYEQYF. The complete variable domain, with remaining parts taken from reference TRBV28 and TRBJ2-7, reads DVKVTQSSRYLVKRTGEKVFLECVQDMDHENMFWYRQDPGLGLRLIYFSYDVKMKEKGDIPEGYSVSREKKERFSLILESASTNQTSMYLCASAFRRQGYEQYFGPGTRLTVT.

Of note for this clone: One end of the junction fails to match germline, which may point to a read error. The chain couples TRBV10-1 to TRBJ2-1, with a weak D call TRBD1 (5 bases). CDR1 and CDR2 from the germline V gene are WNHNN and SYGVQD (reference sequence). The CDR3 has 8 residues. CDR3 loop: CASTDSLF. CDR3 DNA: TGCGCCAGCACCGACAGTCTCTTC.

The CDR3: CASSYSKGAGLYEQYF. The DNA of the CDR3 is TGTGCCAGCAGTTACTCGAAAGGGGCGGGGCTCTACGAGCAGTACTTC. The rearrangement uses TRBV6-5 and TRBJ2-7; tentatively, D is TRBD2 (6 bases). V was shortened by 0 bases and J by 3 bases, with 15 bases between the two germline ends. Germline CDR1 reads MNHEY; CDR2 reads SVGAGI. This CDR3 has 16 residues.

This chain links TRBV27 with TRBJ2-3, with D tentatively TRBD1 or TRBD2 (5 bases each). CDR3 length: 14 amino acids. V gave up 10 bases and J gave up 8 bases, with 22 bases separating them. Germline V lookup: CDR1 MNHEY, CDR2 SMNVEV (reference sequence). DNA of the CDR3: TGTGCCACCTATCGAGGGACGAATAGTGCTACGCAGTATTTT. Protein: CATYRGTNSATQYF.

CDR3 DNA: TGTGCCAGCAGTTTCCGAGCGGCGAGCTCCTACGAGCAGTACTTC. Residues: CASSFRAASSYEQYF. The chain employs TRBV27 and TRBJ2-7; TRBD2 might be the D (5 bases). The CDR3 has 15 amino acids. Germline V gives CDR1 MNHEY, CDR2 SMNVEV (reference sequence). V was cut by 3 bases and J by 0 bases, with 12 bases left in between.

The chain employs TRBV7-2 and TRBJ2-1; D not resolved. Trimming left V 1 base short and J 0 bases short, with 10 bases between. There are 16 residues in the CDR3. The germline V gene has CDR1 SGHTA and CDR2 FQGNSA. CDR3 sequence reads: CASSLVALSSYNEQFF. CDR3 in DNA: TGTGCCAGCAGCTTAGTGGCTTTAAGCTCCTACAATGAGCAGTTCTTC.

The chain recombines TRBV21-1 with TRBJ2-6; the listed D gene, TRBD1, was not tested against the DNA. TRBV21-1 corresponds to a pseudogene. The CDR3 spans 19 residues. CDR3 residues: CASSKDGLFRGPGANVLTF. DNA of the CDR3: TGTGCCAGCAGCAAAGACGGTTTGTTTAGGGGGCCTGGGGCCAACGTCCTGACTTTC.

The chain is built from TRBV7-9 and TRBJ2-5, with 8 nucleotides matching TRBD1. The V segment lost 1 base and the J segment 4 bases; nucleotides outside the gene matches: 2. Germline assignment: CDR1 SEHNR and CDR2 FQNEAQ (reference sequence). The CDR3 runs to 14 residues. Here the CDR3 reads CASSLVQGAETQYF. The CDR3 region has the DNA TGTGCCAGCAGCTTAGTGCAGGGGGCAGAGACCCAGTACTTC.

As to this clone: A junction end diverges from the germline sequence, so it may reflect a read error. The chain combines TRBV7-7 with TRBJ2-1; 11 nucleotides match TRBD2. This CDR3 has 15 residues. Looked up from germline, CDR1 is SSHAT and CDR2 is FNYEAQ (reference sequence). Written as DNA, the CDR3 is TGTGCTAGCAGCGCTTTGACTAGCGGGAACGCTGAGCAGTTCTTC. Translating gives CASSALTSGNAEQFF.

The CDR3 loop is CASSQAVLGRGANVLTF. The CDR3 region has the DNA TGCGCCAGCAGCCAGGCCGTTCTGGGTCGGGGGGCCAACGTCCTGACTTTC. This chain joins TRBV4-3 and TRBJ2-6; D uncertain. The germline V gene encodes CDR1 LGHNA and CDR2 YSLEER. This CDR3 region has 17 residues. The V gene lost 3 bases and the J gene lost 4 bases, with 16 bases spanning the gap.

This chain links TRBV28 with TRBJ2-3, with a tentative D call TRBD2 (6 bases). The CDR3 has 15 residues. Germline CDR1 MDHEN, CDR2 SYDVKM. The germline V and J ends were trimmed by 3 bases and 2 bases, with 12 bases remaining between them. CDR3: CASSFYAGTTDTQYF. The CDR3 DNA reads TGTGCCAGCAGTTTCTACGCGGGAACCACAGATACGCAGTATTTT.

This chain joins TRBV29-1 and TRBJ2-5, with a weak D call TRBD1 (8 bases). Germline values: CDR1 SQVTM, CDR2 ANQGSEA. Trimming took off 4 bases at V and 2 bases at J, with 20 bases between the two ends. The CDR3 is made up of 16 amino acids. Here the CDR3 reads CSVGDYRGESQETQYF. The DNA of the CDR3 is TGCAGCGTTGGGGACTACAGGGGGGAATCACAAGAGACCCAGTACTTC.

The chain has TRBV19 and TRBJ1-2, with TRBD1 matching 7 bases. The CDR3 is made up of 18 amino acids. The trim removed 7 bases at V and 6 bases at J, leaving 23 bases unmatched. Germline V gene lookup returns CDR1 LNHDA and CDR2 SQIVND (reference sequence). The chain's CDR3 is CASNTGYNYAGGEDGYTF. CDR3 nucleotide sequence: TGTGCCAGTAATACCGGGTACAACTACGCAGGGGGGGAGGATGGCTACACCTTC.

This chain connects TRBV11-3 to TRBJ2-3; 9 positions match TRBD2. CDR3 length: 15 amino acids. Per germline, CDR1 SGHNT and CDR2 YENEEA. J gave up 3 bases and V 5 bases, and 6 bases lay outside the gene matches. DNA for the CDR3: TGTGCCAGCAGCAAGACTAGCGGTGCGACAGATACGCAGTATTTT. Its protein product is CASSKTSGATDTQYF.